This TCR beta chain is from a study of T cells in lung cancer brain metastases (dated by TCRdb to 2017 to 2018). With respect to the entire study: Of the 20 to 25 patients, fewer than 18 had a history of tobacco use, with a median of approximately 40 pack-years. The study compared TCR beta CDR3 repertoires of fully resected primary non-small cell lung cancers with those of paired brain metastases. The median interval between acquisition of the primary specimen and acquisition of the brain metastasis specimen was 348 days. Most of the roughly 20 patients received no interval therapy between primary and metastasis resection. The cohort comprised approximately 20 patients contributing some 40 specimens, one primary lung lesion and one brain metastasis each. Of the patients, 11 were female and roughly 9 were male, and their median age at first diagnosis was more than 50 years. DNA integrity number averaged about 3.8 in both primary and metastatic specimens, with no significant difference between sites.

Trimmed from V: 6 bases; trimmed from J: 9 bases; junction bases lacking a gene match: 14. The CDR3, from cysteine to phenylalanine, totals 14 residues. The kept DNA is CDR3 alone, 42 bases in frame from the first base. CDR1 and CDR2, per the germline V gene, are SQVTM and ANQGSEA. In the case of this clone: The clone's antigen remains unknown. No base qualities exist here, and no much larger clone lies one base off it.

Between roughly 2 and 5 ug genomic DNA was input per sample, and equal DNA input was given to paired samples. TCR beta libraries were constructed in two PCR steps with the immunoSEQ hsTCRbeta Kit, which uses multiplexed V and J gene primers. The pooled libraries, together with positive and negative controls, were sequenced on an Illumina MiSeq running a 100-cycle paired-end protocol. Per the original workflow: Raw data were processed by the immunoSEQ vendor into normalized, annotated TCR beta repertoire reports. Richness was defined as unique clones by nucleotide sequence, with iChao1 and Efron-Thisted estimators extrapolating total richness. Pielou's evenness, Simpson's index, top-ten clone proportional abundance, and Morisita overlap index were used to characterize and compare paired lesions. TCRdb holds this immuneACCESS table with in-frame rearrangements only. Some clones are missing; in checked studies, unresolved V genes explain under half, and the rest has no known cause. V, J and clone size are those of that table, while D and trimming were read from the DNA. This sample has 770 or so clones in its table, and approximately 89% of those were observed once. The top ten clonotypes cover about 9.4% of the sample.

Overall study results and their limits: Most clones were lesion-specific, with limited overlap between paired lesions (mean Morisita index roughly 0.25). The study could not control for the effects of preoperative corticosteroids on T cell infiltration in brain metastases. The ten most abundant clones made up a significantly larger repertoire fraction in brain metastases than primaries, suggesting clonal expansion. DNA fragmentation in FFPE samples may have prevented retrieval of the complete infiltrating T cell repertoire. Brain metastases had significantly fewer unique productive clones than paired primaries (median approximately 1,500 versus 4,500).

Patients underwent resection for synchronous oligometastatic disease or delayed recurrence of a solitary brain metastasis. To avoid including cancers other than NSCLC, any patient with a history of multiple malignancies was excluded. Tumor areas were macrodissected from four to six deparaffinized about 10 um unstained sections, using marked H&E slides as a guide. Every specimen was formalin-fixed and paraffin-embedded (FFPE). Genomic DNA was extracted using the AllPrep DNA/RNA FFPE Kit. The chain is assembled from TRBV29-1 and TRBJ2-1, and TRBD1 matches 7 of the central bases. The TCR originated in a man in his 70s with non-small cell lung cancer that had spread to the brain. Sample: tumor tissue from a brain metastasis. This specimen's cell subset or site label, interpreted: paired resected brain metastasis. The CDR3 region: CSVKETGMYGEQFF. The nucleotide sequence is given as TGCAGCGTGAAGGAGACAGGGATGTACGGTGAGCAGTTCTTC.